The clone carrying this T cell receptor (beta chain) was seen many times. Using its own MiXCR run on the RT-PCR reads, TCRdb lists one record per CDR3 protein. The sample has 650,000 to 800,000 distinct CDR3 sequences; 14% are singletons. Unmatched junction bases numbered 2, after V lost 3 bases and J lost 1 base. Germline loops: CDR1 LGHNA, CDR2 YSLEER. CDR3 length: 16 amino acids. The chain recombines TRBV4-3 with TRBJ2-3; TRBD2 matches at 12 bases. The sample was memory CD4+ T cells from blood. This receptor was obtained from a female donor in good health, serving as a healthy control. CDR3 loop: CASSHLAGGGTDTQYF. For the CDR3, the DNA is TGCGCCAGCAGCCACCTAGCGGGAGGGGGCACAGATACGCAGTATTTT.